This T cell receptor (beta chain) was recorded in a study of Graves' ophthalmopathy and Graves' hyperthyroidism. Many counts were recorded for this clonotype. The CDR3 has 12 residues. V lost 7 bases to trimming and J lost 3 bases, with 10 bases between them. The germline CDR1 and CDR2 sequences are MDHEN and SYDVKM. The study amplified TCR beta CDR3 regions using RNA transcripts. RT-PCR in the first round used HTBI primers; a second-round multiplex PCR followed. TCRdb re-called the multiplex PCR reads through MiXCR, storing one row per CDR3 protein. Among 200,000 to 250,000 distinct CDR3 sequences, roughly 21% were seen once, and the ten largest hold 35% to 55%.

The receptor comes from a woman aged 45-60 years with Graves' ophthalmopathy. The sequenced material came from peripheral blood. The chain uses TRBV28 and TRBJ2-7, with D perhaps matching TRBD2 (6 bases). CDR3 coding DNA: TGTGCCAGCACCCCCGGGGGCTACGAGCAGTACTTC. It yields the protein CASTPGGYEQYF.